The next 29 T cell receptor beta chains were all read from a single sample in a study of regulatory T cells in long-lasting Graves disease. This sample's time point: persistent/refractory GD, antithyroid drugs over 5 years with positive TRAb. After RNA was extracted from PBMCs, the TCR library was made from it. The authors built TCR beta libraries using iRepertoire HTBI primers and Arm-PCR of CDR3 regions. TCRdb re-called the multiplex PCR reads with MiXCR, one entry per CDR3 protein. The sample gives around 450,000 distinct CDR3 sequences, 20% to 25% of which show up once; less than 9% is in the top ten. Sample: peripheral blood mononuclear cells (PBMCs), taken when the disease was refractory, from a patient treated with antithyroid drugs. Every receptor here comes from a female donor with Graves disease.

In its sample, this clonotype was seen many times. J is TRBJ1-2 and V is TRBV28; 10 nucleotides line up with TRBD1. V shed 6 bases, J shed 7 bases, and the junction held 8 bases outside the gene matches. The CDR3 runs 14 residues. The germline V gene encodes CDR1 MDHEN and CDR2 SYDVKM. The CDR3, as DNA: TGTGCCAGCAGAGGCCGAGGGACAGGGGCTGGCTACACCTTC. Translated: CASRGRGTGAGYTF.

This chain joins TRBV6-2 or TRBV6-3 and TRBJ2-1, with D possibly matching TRBD1 (6 bases). The CDR3 contains 17 residues. Deletions cut 0 bases from V and 4 bases from J, with 16 bases between. Germline V gene lookup returns CDR1 MNHEY and CDR2 SVGEGT. The DNA of the CDR3 is TGTGCCAGCAGTTACTCGATGATGGGACATGCATACAATGAGCAGTTCTTC. Protein: CASSYSMMGHAYNEQFF.

V gene TRBV6-1 combines with J gene TRBJ2-2; D is ambiguous. V shed 5 bases and J shed 6 bases, with 10 bases lying between them. The germline V gene encodes CDR1 MNHNS and CDR2 SASEGT. This CDR3 is 13 amino acids long. This chain's CDR3 is CASSYSPAGELFF. The CDR3 DNA is TGTGCCAGCAGTTACTCCCCCGCCGGGGAGCTGTTTTTT.

This clonotype was seen many times. J is TRBJ2-5 and V is TRBV6-2 or TRBV6-3, with D unresolved. This CDR3 region has 15 residues. V lost 0 bases and J lost 5, with 13 bases in between. The germline gives CDR1 MNHEY, CDR2 SVGEGT. The CDR3 is CASSYSGRIQETQYF. In DNA form, the CDR3 reads TGTGCCAGCAGTTACTCAGGCAGGATACAGGAGACCCAGTACTTC.

This clonotype has more than one count but fewer than ten. The chain combines TRBV27 with TRBJ2-2, with 9 bases lining up with TRBD2. The V and J ends lost 6 bases and 4 bases, in that order; junction bases with no gene match: 6. The CDR3 spans 15 residues. The V gene's germline CDR1 is MNHEY and CDR2 SMNVEV (reference sequence). DNA for the CDR3: TGTGCCAGCAGCCTAGCGGGACTAGCCACCGGGGAGCTGTTTTTT. Translating it yields CASSLAGLATGELFF.

This clonotype was picked up a small number of times. This chain joins TRBV4-1 and TRBJ2-1; possible D gene TRBD2, 5 bases. The ends were cut back, 1 base at V and 7 bases at J, with 14 bases in the middle. CDR3 length: 15 amino acids. Germline CDR1 is MGHRA and CDR2 is YSYEKL. The CDR3 region is CASSQVGLARNEQFF. DNA of the CDR3: TGCGCCAGCAGCCAAGTCGGCCTAGCAAGGAATGAGCAGTTCTTC.

This clonotype was counted many times. The V gene is TRBV28, the J gene TRBJ1-2; D not resolved. The CDR3 runs 14 residues. Trimming removed 3 bases from V and 2 bases from J, with 10 bases in between. From germline, CDR1 is MDHEN and CDR2 SYDVKM. The CDR3 DNA is TGTGCCAGCAGTTTCGAGACAACGAACTATGGCTACACCTTC. Translated: CASSFETTNYGYTF.

This clonotype was found many times. The gene calls are TRBV28 and TRBJ2-7; D gene unclear. Germline V gene lookup returns CDR1 MDHEN and CDR2 SYDVKM. V was shortened by 2 bases and J by 0 bases, with 17 bases between the two germline ends. The CDR3 totals 17 residues. CDR3 sequence reads: CASSLPSSSSGSYEQYF. Here the CDR3 DNA reads TGTGCCAGCAGTTTACCCTCCTCAAGTTCGGGCTCCTACGAGCAGTACTTC.

The chain uses TRBV29-1 and TRBJ2-5; D call uncertain. Germline loops: CDR1 SQVTM, CDR2 ANQGSEA. This CDR3 comprises 12 residues. With 7 bases removed from V and 2 bases from J, the gap between germline ends came to 11 bases. Here the CDR3 DNA reads TGCAGCGGCCGGGTAGCTCAAGAGACCCAGTACTTC. As protein: CSGRVAQETQYF.

This clonotype was picked up a small number of times. The V and J genes are TRBV7-9 and TRBJ1-3, with D hard to call. This CDR3 spans 14 amino acids. The V and J ends lost 0 bases and 4 bases respectively, with 7 bases between them. Germline CDR1 reads SEHNR; CDR2 reads FQNEAQ (reference sequence). The CDR3 is CASSLAGFGNTIYF. CDR3 nucleotide sequence: TGTGCCAGCAGCTTAGCAGGGTTCGGAAACACCATATATTTT.

The V call is TRBV3-1, the J call TRBJ1-1, with a tentative D call TRBD1 (5 bases). The CDR3 is made up of 16 amino acids. Trimming cost V 1 base and J 0 bases, with 12 bases left between them. Looked up from germline, CDR1 is LGHDT and CDR2 is YNNKEL (reference sequence). The CDR3 is CASSQVETVLNTEAFF. In DNA, the CDR3 is TGTGCCAGCAGCCAAGTCGAGACAGTGTTGAACACTGAAGCTTTCTTT. Complete variable domain (other parts from reference TRBV3-1 and TRBJ1-1): DTAVSQTPKYLVTQMGNDKSIKCEQNLGHDTMYWYKQDSKKFLKIMFSYNNKELIINETVPNRFSPKSPDKAHLNLHINSLELGDSAVYFCASSQVETVLNTEAFFGQGTRLTVV.

V gene TRBV4-3 combines with J gene TRBJ2-7; 10 positions match TRBD2. From germline, CDR1 is LGHNA and CDR2 YSLEER. The CDR3 loop spans 17 amino acids. V lost 0 bases to trimming and J lost 6 bases; unmatched junction nucleotides: 11. For the CDR3, the DNA is TGCGCCAGCAGCCAAGATCGGGCGCCTAGCGGGAGTAGCGAGCAGTACTTC. Amino acids: CASSQDRAPSGSSEQYF.

This clonotype has a handful of counts. The V call is TRBV4-3, the J call TRBJ2-5; the match to TRBD1 covers 10 bases. Germline-derived CDR1 and CDR2 are LGHNA and YSLEER. J gave up 3 bases and V 2 bases, and 12 bases lay outside the gene matches. The CDR3 loop spans 18 amino acids. The CDR3 protein is CASSQQTSGTGEEETQYF. Written as DNA, the CDR3 is TGCGCCAGCAGCCAACAAACGTCCGGGACAGGGGAAGAAGAGACCCAGTACTTC.

This clonotype appeared many times. The gene calls are TRBV28 and TRBJ1-3; D might be TRBD1 (5 bases). The CDR3 length is 15 residues. V was clipped by 3 bases and J by 8 bases, with 17 bases between them. Germline V gene data show CDR1 as MDHEN and CDR2 as SYDVKM. The CDR3 DNA follows: TGTGCCAGCAGTTTCCCGACCGTTCAGGGATACACCATATATTTT. The encoded protein is CASSFPTVQGYTIYF.

This clonotype was detected a few times. The chain combines TRBV7-9 with TRBJ2-5, with 10 nucleotides matching TRBD2. The CDR3 loop spans 17 amino acids. The V and J ends lost 2 bases and 4 bases, in that order; junction bases with no gene match: 10. The germline V gene has CDR1 SEHNR and CDR2 FQNEAQ (reference sequence). The CDR3 region has the DNA TGTGCCAGCAGCTTATCGACTAGCGGGCCCTGGGGAGAGACCCAGTACTTC. It specifies CASSLSTSGPWGETQYF.

This clonotype was observed a few times. The J gene is TRBJ2-6, the V gene TRBV6-1, with D possibly matching TRBD2 (5 bases). The CDR3 contains 15 residues. Germline lookup yields CDR1 MNHNS and CDR2 SASEGT. Deletions cut 6 bases from V and 4 bases from J, with 13 bases between. Here the CDR3 DNA reads TGTGCCAGCAGCGCTCGGGGAGCCGGGGCCAACGTCCTGACTTTC. As protein: CASSARGAGANVLTF.

The V and J genes are TRBV20-1 and TRBJ2-7; D not certain. This CDR3 is built from 15 residues. In germline, CDR1 is DFQATT, CDR2 SNEGSKA (reference sequence). The V end was cut by 1 base, the J end by 0 bases, with 13 bases between. DNA of the CDR3: TGCAGTGCTAGAGCGACACCATCGATCTCCTACGAGCAGTACTTC. Its protein product is CSARATPSISYEQYF.

V and J are TRBV19 and TRBJ1-2; TRBD1 aligns across 8 bases. The CDR3 contains 15 residues. Germline V gene data show CDR1 as LNHDA and CDR2 as SQIVND (reference sequence). With 2 bases clipped from V and 4 bases from J, the junction kept 6 bases outside the gene matches. The CDR3 sequence is CASSIRGQEGYGYTF. The CDR3 DNA follows: TGTGCCAGTAGTATAAGGGGACAGGAAGGCTATGGCTACACCTTC.

V is TRBV20-1 and J is TRBJ2-7; TRBD2 matches at 11 bases. Trimming at V came to 0 bases and at J to 4 bases, leaving 17 bases not matched to a gene. This CDR3 has 19 amino acids. Germline V gene lookup returns CDR1 DFQATT and CDR2 SNEGSKA (reference sequence). In nucleotides, the CDR3 is TGCAGTGCTAGAGATTTAGCCCCATGGACTAGCGGGTTTAGGTACGAGCAGTACTTC. The encoded protein is CSARDLAPWTSGFRYEQYF.

Many counts were recorded for this clonotype. The rearrangement links TRBV7-2 to TRBJ2-7, with TRBD2 identical over 13 bases. The CDR3 spans 17 residues. Germline CDR1 SGHTA, CDR2 FQGNSA. Trimming cost V 5 bases and J 4 bases; bases outside gene matches: 11. CDR3 loop: CASSDRPGTSGAYEQYF. The CDR3 DNA reads TGTGCCAGCAGCGACCGCCCCGGGACTAGCGGGGCATACGAGCAGTACTTC. The entire variable domain, with the rest obtained from reference TRBV7-2 and TRBJ2-7, is as follows: GAGVSQSPSNKVTEKGKDVELRCDPISGHTALYWYRQSLGQGLEFLIYFQGNSAPDKSGLPSDRFSAERTGGSVSTLTIQRTQQEDSAVYLCASSDRPGTSGAYEQYFGPGTRLTVT.

This clonotype was observed a few times. The chain has TRBV29-1 and TRBJ2-5, with D perhaps matching TRBD2 (5 bases). Trimming took 1 base from V and 3 from J, leaving 12 bases between them. The CDR3 contains 14 residues. Germline V gene sequence: CDR1 SQVTM, CDR2 ANQGSEA. The CDR3 region is CSVEGRTYKETQYF. CDR3 sequence (DNA): TGCAGCGTTGAAGGACGGACTTACAAAGAGACCCAGTACTTC.

Of note for this clonotype: Germline and junction disagree at one end, which may indicate a read error. The chain links TRBV6-6 to TRBJ2-5; D might be TRBD2 (5 bases). The CDR3 has 15 residues. CDR1 MNHNY and CDR2 SVGAGI come from the germline V gene (reference sequence). CDR3 loop: CASSYSISGFGTQYF. The CDR3 coding sequence is TGCGCCAGCAGTTACTCGATTTCGGGGTTCGGGACCCAGTACTTC.

The J gene is TRBJ2-5, the V gene TRBV14, with D possibly matching TRBD2 (6 bases). There are 15 residues in the CDR3. Germline assignment: CDR1 SGHDN and CDR2 FVKESK. V was pared by 1 base and J by 2 bases, with 11 bases between. The CDR3 reads CASSQAMGGQETQYF. CDR3 nucleotide sequence: TGTGCCAGCAGCCAAGCGATGGGGGGACAAGAGACCCAGTACTTC.

The V call is TRBV7-9, the J call TRBJ1-1; D is perhaps TRBD1 (6 bases). Germline V gene lookup returns CDR1 SEHNR and CDR2 FQNEAQ (reference sequence). This CDR3 spans 16 amino acids. Deletions cut 6 bases from V and 1 base from J, with 18 bases between. In DNA, the CDR3 is TGTGCCAGCAGACCTACATTAGGACAGAAGAACACTGAAGCTTTCTTT. It specifies CASRPTLGQKNTEAFF.

Points on this clonotype: A clone one base away is much larger, so this may be a read error. The rearrangement uses TRBV6-1 and TRBJ1-1; 9 nucleotides agree with TRBD1. CDR3 size: 14 residues. Germline V CDR1 and CDR2: MNHNS, SASEGT. With V trimmed by 6 bases and J by 4 bases, 6 bases remained unmatched. The CDR3 here is CASRGTGSSTEAFF. The CDR3 DNA sequence: TGTGCCAGCAGGGGGACAGGGTCGAGCACTGAAGCTTTCTTT.

The sample holds many counts of this clonotype. The V gene is TRBV10-3, the J gene TRBJ2-5; 11 bases fit TRBD1. CDR3 length: 15 residues. Germline V gene sequence: CDR1 ENHRY, CDR2 SYGVKD. With V trimmed by 8 bases and J by 2 bases, 7 bases remained unmatched. The CDR3 spells CAIAGTGGLQETQYF. CDR3 DNA sequence: TGTGCCATCGCCGGGACAGGGGGATTACAAGAGACCCAGTACTTC.

The rearrangement links TRBV30 to TRBJ2-7; a possible D gene is TRBD1 (6 bases). Germline V CDR1 and CDR2: GTSNPN, SVGIG (reference sequence). The CDR3 totals 14 residues. Trimming cost V 2 bases and J 3 bases, with 14 bases left between them. The CDR3 spells CAWSSSGTHYEQYF. CDR3 coding DNA: TGTGCCTGGAGTTCCTCCGGGACACACTACGAGCAGTACTTC.

At least ten counts were recorded for this clonotype. This chain joins TRBV3-1 and TRBJ2-5; unclear D gene. V lost 4 bases and J lost 5, with 8 bases in between. Germline lookup yields CDR1 LGHDT and CDR2 YNNKEL (reference sequence). The CDR3 consists of 12 residues. The CDR3 region has the DNA TGTGCCAGCAGCCTGCCCAGCGAGACCCAGTACTTC. This sequence encodes CASSLPSETQYF.

This clonotype was seen more than once but under ten times. The chain employs TRBV30 and TRBJ1-5; 10 bases line up with TRBD1. V lost 0 bases and J lost 3; bases outside the gene matches: 5. Germline-derived CDR1 and CDR2 are GTSNPN and SVGIG (reference sequence). The CDR3 sequence is 16 residues long. CDR3 sequence reads: CAWSVRGQGNNQPQHF. In DNA form, the CDR3 reads TGTGCCTGGAGTGTAAGGGGACAGGGGAACAATCAGCCCCAGCATTTT.